Presented here are 24 T cell receptor beta chains from one specimen sequenced in a study of blood T cell repertoires in COVID-19. The repertoire was sequenced with immunoSEQ multiplex PCR; TCRdb's copy has only in-frame clones and lacks some. The sample carries 250,000 to 400,000 clones, around 89% recorded once. Sequences were obtained from peripheral blood. The origin of the receptors is a woman in her 30s with COVID-19, enrolled during active disease.

The table lists this clone with a count of one. The chain joins TRBV27 to TRBJ1-2; 7 positions match TRBD1. V lost 4 bases, J lost 5 bases, and 4 bases stayed unmatched. The CDR3 length is 13 residues. Germline V lookup: CDR1 MNHEY, CDR2 SMNVEV (reference sequence). DNA of the CDR3: TGTGCCAGCAGTTCCCCACAGGGGTATGGCTACACCTTC. Protein: CASSSPQGYGYTF.

This chain's CDR3 is CASRKGQAPLGGYTF. CDR3 sequence (DNA): TGTGCCAGCAGAAAGGGACAGGCGCCTTTGGGGGGCTACACCTTC. The chain couples TRBV5-4 to TRBJ1-2; 8 bases are a match to TRBD1. CDR1 is SGHNT and CDR2 is YYREEE in the germline V gene (reference sequence). The V segment lost 5 bases and the J segment 8 bases; nucleotides outside the gene matches: 14. The CDR3 runs 15 residues.

Regarding this clone: Within the sample, other DNA sequences also encode this same CDR3. This chain links TRBV5-6 with TRBJ2-7; maybe TRBD1 (5 bases). Trimming took 2 bases from V and 5 from J, leaving 8 bases between them. Germline loops: CDR1 SGHDT, CDR2 YYEEEE. The length of the CDR3 is 12 residues. The DNA of the CDR3 is TGTGCCAGCAGCTTCACAGGAAACGAGCAGTACTTC. This sequence encodes CASSFTGNEQYF.

The rearrangement links TRBV9 to TRBJ2-2; possibly TRBD2 for D (6 bases). The CDR3 loop spans 15 amino acids. Per germline, CDR1 SGDLS and CDR2 YYNGEE. V dropped 2 bases and J dropped 0 bases, with 8 bases sitting between them. The CDR3 DNA reads TGTGCCAGCAGCGTTGGAGGGGCGAACACCGGGGAGCTGTTTTTT. Its translation: CASSVGGANTGELFF.

The V and J genes are TRBV29-1 and TRBJ2-3, with 7 bases identical to TRBD2. The CDR3 length is 13 residues. After removal of 6 bases from V and 6 bases from J, the junction contained 9 bases not matched to a gene. CDR1 and CDR2 (germline): SQVTM, ANQGSEA. The CDR3 sequence is CSVAYGGLDTQYF. CDR3 DNA: TGCAGCGTCGCCTACGGGGGGTTGGATACGCAGTATTTT.

The chain carries TRBV10-3 and TRBJ2-1; tentative D call: TRBD2 (7 bases). The CDR3 is made up of 14 amino acids. V was trimmed by 1 base and J by 9 bases, leaving 13 bases between them. CDR1 and CDR2 from the germline V gene are ENHRY and SYGVKD. DNA for the CDR3: TGTGCCATCAGTGAGTTTGCGGGGGCCGGTGAGCAGTTCTTC. Encoded protein: CAISEFAGAGEQFF.

The chain is built from TRBV18 and TRBJ1-2; no clear D gene. Trimming removed 5 bases at V and 5 bases at J, with 9 bases between. CDR1 and CDR2 (germline): KGHSH, LQKENI. The CDR3 has 12 amino acids. The CDR3 sequence: CASSSRVYGYTF. CDR3 sequence (DNA): TGTGCCAGCTCATCGAGGGTTTATGGCTACACCTTC.

V gene TRBV6-5 combines with J gene TRBJ1-3, with TRBD1 matching 8 bases. Germline V gene sequence: CDR1 MNHEY, CDR2 SVGAGI. V lost 7 bases, J lost 3 bases, and 5 bases stayed unmatched. The CDR3 contains 14 residues. CDR3 protein: CASTWTGNGNTIYF. The DNA of the CDR3 is TGTGCCAGCACCTGGACAGGGAATGGAAACACCATATATTTT.

The V gene is TRBV19, the J gene TRBJ2-5; 9 bases match TRBD1. J lost 5 bases, V lost 6 bases, and 4 bases had no gene match. Germline CDR1 reads LNHDA; CDR2 reads SQIVND (reference sequence). The CDR3 contains 13 residues. The DNA for the CDR3 is TGTGCCAGTAGACAGGGGGCCGGTGAGACCCAGTACTTC. It is translated as CASRQGAGETQYF.

This clone was detected only once. V and J are TRBV2 and TRBJ1-4; perhaps TRBD1 as D (5 bases). V was clipped by 6 bases and J by 0 bases, with 17 bases between them. Germline CDR1 is SNHLY and CDR2 is FYNNEI. The CDR3 covers 17 residues. The CDR3 DNA is TGTGCCAGCAGGACTCAGGGAGGGTTGGCAACTAATGAAAAACTGTTTTTT. Its protein is CASRTQGGLATNEKLFF.

V gene TRBV11-3 combines with J gene TRBJ1-5; 7 bases line up with TRBD1. CDR3 length equals 15 residues. The V gene's germline CDR1 is SGHNT and CDR2 YENEEA. V lost 6 bases to trimming and J lost 5 bases; unmatched junction nucleotides: 10. This chain's CDR3 is CASRRGQSSDQPQHF. CDR3 coding DNA: TGTGCCAGCAGGAGGGGACAGTCCAGTGATCAGCCCCAGCATTTT.

This chain uses TRBV15 with TRBJ2-5; TRBD1 agrees at 11 bases. The ends lost 3 bases at V and 5 bases at J; junction bases unmatched: 8. The CDR3 loop spans 16 amino acids. Germline V gene lookup returns CDR1 LNHNV and CDR2 YYDKDF (reference sequence). In nucleotides, the CDR3 is TGTGCCACCAGCAGGACCCGGACAGGGGGCGTGGAGACCCAGTACTTC. Residues: CATSRTRTGGVETQYF.

J is TRBJ2-6 and V is TRBV19; tentatively, D is TRBD2 (5 bases). Germline V lookup: CDR1 LNHDA, CDR2 SQIVND (reference sequence). The germline V and J ends were trimmed by 1 base and 0 bases, with 10 bases remaining between them. This CDR3 has 17 residues. CDR3 loop: CASSIGTDSSGANVLTF. In DNA form, the CDR3 reads TGTGCCAGTAGTATAGGGACTGATTCCTCTGGGGCCAACGTCCTGACTTTC.

This sequence joins TRBV6-2 or TRBV6-3 and TRBJ1-2; a weak D match, TRBD1 (5 bases). Germline CDR1 MNHEY, CDR2 SVGEGT. The CDR3 is 13 residues long. V was trimmed by 4 bases and J by 2 bases, leaving 8 bases between them. The CDR3 DNA reads as TGTGCCAGCAGTTGGACAAGGAACTATGGCTACACCTTC. It translates to CASSWTRNYGYTF.

This sequence joins TRBV13 and TRBJ1-3, with a possible D match to TRBD1 (6 bases). The length of the CDR3 is 15 residues. Germline V CDR1 and CDR2: PRHDT, FYEKMQ (reference sequence). Trimming removed 2 bases at V and 3 bases at J, with 11 bases between. CDR3 loop: CASSLQGYGGNTIYF. The CDR3 DNA follows: TGTGCCAGCAGCTTACAGGGGTACGGTGGAAACACCATATATTTT.

The chain is built from TRBV7-8 and TRBJ1-5; the D is unclear. The ends were cut back, 3 bases at V and 3 bases at J, with 12 bases in the middle. The V gene's germline CDR1 is SGHVS and CDR2 FQNEAQ. The CDR3 runs 15 residues. The CDR3 DNA sequence: TGTGCCAGCAGCTTGTCTAACAGCAACAATCAGCCCCAGCATTTT. Its protein is CASSLSNSNNQPQHF.

A few counts support this clone. V usage is TRBV6-1 and J usage is TRBJ2-7; a possible D gene is TRBD1 (5 bases). Germline CDR1 is MNHNS and CDR2 is SASEGT. V shed 0 bases and J shed 3 bases, with 12 bases lying between them. The length of the CDR3 is 15 residues. The CDR3 protein is CASSEALGADYEQYV. CDR3 nucleotide sequence: TGTGCCAGCAGTGAAGCGCTAGGGGCGGACTACGAGCAGTACGTC.

V usage is TRBV27 and J usage is TRBJ1-1; no firm D call. V was trimmed by 5 bases and J by 0 bases, leaving 7 bases between them. CDR1 and CDR2 from the germline V gene are MNHEY and SMNVEV (reference sequence). This CDR3 comprises 13 residues. The CDR3 region has the DNA TGTGCCAGCAGTCTTACAGTGAACACTGAAGCTTTCTTT. Residues: CASSLTVNTEAFF.

This chain uses TRBV21-1 with TRBJ1-2; the table's TRBD1 call for D was not verified on the DNA. TRBV21-1 is marked as a pseudogene. The CDR3 spans 18 residues. CDR3 DNA: TGTGCCAGCAGCCTACCCTACCTCGAGGTGAGGACAGGACCTGGCTACACCTTC. Protein: CASSLPYLEVRTGPGYTF.

This clone was detected once. The gene calls are TRBV5-1 and TRBJ1-1, with D possibly being TRBD1 (5 bases). Germline CDR1 SGHRS, CDR2 YFSETQ. CDR3 length: 13 amino acids. The V end lost 5 bases, the J end lost 5 bases, and 13 bases lay between the germline ends. The CDR3 sequence: CASREVGGTEAFF. The CDR3 coding sequence is TGCGCCAGCAGGGAAGTTGGGGGGACTGAAGCTTTCTTT.

The J gene is TRBJ1-2, the V gene TRBV18; possibly TRBD1 for D (6 bases). V was clipped by 3 bases and J by 8 bases, with 16 bases between them. The CDR3 has 14 amino acids. The germline gives CDR1 KGHSH, CDR2 LQKENI. CDR3: CASSPRDKGIGYTF. The CDR3 coding sequence is TGTGCCAGCTCACCCCGGGACAAGGGAATAGGCTACACCTTC.

This clone was detected once. The chain couples TRBV7-9 to TRBJ1-4; possible D gene TRBD1, 6 bases. Germline values: CDR1 SEHNR, CDR2 FQNEAQ (reference sequence). This CDR3 spans 16 amino acids. The germline V and J ends were trimmed by 1 base and 0 bases, with 9 bases remaining between them. Here the CDR3 reads CASSLGTASTNEKLFF. In DNA form, the CDR3 reads TGTGCCAGCAGCTTAGGGACAGCGTCAACTAATGAAAAACTGTTTTTT.

The chain has TRBV15 and TRBJ1-1; the D gene is possibly TRBD1 (6 bases). This CDR3 has 13 residues. Trimming shortened V by 7 bases and J by 8 bases, and 17 bases separated the two germline ends. Looked up from germline, CDR1 is LNHNV and CDR2 is YYDKDF (reference sequence). The DNA of the CDR3 is TGTGCCACCACCCCCGTACTGGGGACAGAAGCTTTCTTT. Amino acid sequence: CATTPVLGTEAFF.

CDR3 nucleotide sequence: TGTGCCAGCGTAAATCTGAACACTGAAGCTTTCTTT. Protein sequence: CASVNLNTEAFF. The chain employs TRBV6-5 and TRBJ1-1, with unresolved D. Germline CDR1 and CDR2: MNHEY and SVGAGI. The CDR3 spans 12 residues. V was pared by 8 bases and J by 0 bases, with 7 bases between.